The subject of this entry is one T cell receptor beta chain. Sequenced by immunoSEQ multiplex PCR; TCRdb stores in-frame clones only, minus some. The profile shows about 230,000 clones, roughly 89% of them singletons. Enrolled through a virtual design, the participants were between 18 and 89 years of age and came from 24 US areas. The data stem from a study of blood T cell repertoires in COVID-19. Whole-study context: Spain, Italy and the United States supplied samples that represented acute and convalescent COVID-19.

This CDR3 region has 15 residues. V dropped 0 bases and J dropped 1 base, with 7 bases sitting between them. Germline CDR1 SGDLS, CDR2 YYNGEE. The rearrangement joins TRBV9 to TRBJ2-2, with D perhaps matching TRBD1 (6 bases). The source material was PBMCs or T cells enriched from blood (not recorded which). The clonotype comes from a woman under 40 with acute COVID-19. In nucleotides, the CDR3 is TGTGCCAGCAGCGTAGCGGACAGGAACACCGGGGAGCTGTTTTTT. It codes for CASSVADRNTGELFF.